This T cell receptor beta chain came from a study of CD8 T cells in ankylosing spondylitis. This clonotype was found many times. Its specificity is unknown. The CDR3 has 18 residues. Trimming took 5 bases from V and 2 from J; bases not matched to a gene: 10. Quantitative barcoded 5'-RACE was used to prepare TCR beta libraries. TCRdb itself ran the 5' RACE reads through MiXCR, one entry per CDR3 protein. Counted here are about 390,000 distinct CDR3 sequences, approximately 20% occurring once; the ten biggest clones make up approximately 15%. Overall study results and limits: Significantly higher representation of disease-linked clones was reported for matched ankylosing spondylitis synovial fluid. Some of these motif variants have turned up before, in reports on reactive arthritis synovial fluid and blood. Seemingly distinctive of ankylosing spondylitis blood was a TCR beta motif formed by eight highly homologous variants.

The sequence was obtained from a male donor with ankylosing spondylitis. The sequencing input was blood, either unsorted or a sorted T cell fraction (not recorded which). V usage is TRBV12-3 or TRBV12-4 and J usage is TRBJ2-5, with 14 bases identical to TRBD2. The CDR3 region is CASSPRLAGGPNQETQYF. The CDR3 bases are TGTGCCAGCAGTCCCAGACTAGCGGGAGGGCCGAATCAAGAGACCCAGTACTTC.